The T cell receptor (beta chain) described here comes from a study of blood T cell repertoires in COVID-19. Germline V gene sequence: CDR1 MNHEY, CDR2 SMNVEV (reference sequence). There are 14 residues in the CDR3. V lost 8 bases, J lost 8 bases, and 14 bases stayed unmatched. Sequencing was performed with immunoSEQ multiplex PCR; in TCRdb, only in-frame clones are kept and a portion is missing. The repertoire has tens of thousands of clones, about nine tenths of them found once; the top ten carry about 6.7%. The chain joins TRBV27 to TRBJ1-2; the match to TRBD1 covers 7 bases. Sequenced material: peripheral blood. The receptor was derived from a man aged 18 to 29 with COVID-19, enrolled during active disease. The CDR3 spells CASGGTDSIGGYTF. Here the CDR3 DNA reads TGTGCCAGCGGCGGGACAGACAGCATCGGAGGCTACACCTTC.